Each of the 31 T cell receptor beta chains below was sequenced from the same sample in a study of blood T cell repertoires in COVID-19 (TCRdb year 2020). Receptor amplification or capture employed the immunoSEQ multiplex PCR assay. TCRdb retrieved this table from immuneACCESS and kept in-frame rearrangements only. Not all clones are present; in checked studies, unresolved V genes account for under half, and no reason is known for the remainder. Present in this sample are 55,000 or so clones, roughly 80% of which were seen just once. The biggest ten clones account for roughly 5.8% of the sample. The specimen was peripheral blood. The receptors shown here come from a human donor in a cohort sampled during active or convalescent COVID-19.

This chain joins TRBV7-2 and TRBJ2-7; TRBD1 matches at 11 bases. CDR1 and CDR2 from the germline V gene are SGHTA and FQGNSA. Trimming at V came to 5 bases and at J to 2 bases, leaving 2 bases not matched to a gene. This CDR3 spans 14 amino acids. CDR3 nucleotides: TGTGCCAGCAGCCCGGGACAGGGGGCCTACGAGCAGTACTTC. Translation: CASSPGQGAYEQYF.

This chain connects TRBV18 to TRBJ1-5, with 7 bases matching TRBD1. Per the germline V gene, CDR1 is KGHSH and CDR2 is LQKENI. The CDR3 spans 13 residues. V dropped 2 bases and J dropped 5; count of bases not matched to a gene: 0. The CDR3 sequence: CASSPTGDQPQHF. The CDR3, as DNA: TGTGCCAGCTCACCAACAGGGGATCAGCCCCAGCATTTT.

This clone was detected only once. The J gene is TRBJ1-1, the V gene TRBV12-3 or TRBV12-4; TRBD1 matches 7 bases. This CDR3 has 13 amino acids. V lost 2 bases to trimming and J lost 5 bases; unmatched junction nucleotides: 2. The chain's CDR3 is CASSLSGGTEAFF. In DNA form, the CDR3 reads TGTGCCAGCAGTTTATCAGGGGGGACTGAAGCTTTCTTT.

V is TRBV29-1 and J is TRBJ2-1, with 12 bases fitting TRBD2. CDR1 SQVTM and CDR2 ANQGSEA come from the germline V gene. The CDR3 has 16 amino acids. Trimming took 2 bases from V and 0 from J; bases not matched to a gene: 2. CDR3 in DNA: TGCAGCGTTGAACTAGCGGGGGGGCCCTCCTACAATGAGCAGTTCTTC. Residues: CSVELAGGPSYNEQFF.

This clone was seen only once. The V call is TRBV9, the J call TRBJ2-7, with TRBD2 matching over 13 bases. The CDR3 spans 17 residues. Germline V gene lookup returns CDR1 SGDLS and CDR2 YYNGEE. J was trimmed by 0 bases and V by 4 bases; bases with no gene match: 7. The CDR3, as DNA: TGTGCCAGCAGCTGGGGACTAGCGGGGTCTAGCTCCTACGAGCAGTACTTC. It yields the protein CASSWGLAGSSSYEQYF. The entire variable domain, with the rest obtained from reference TRBV9 and TRBJ2-7, is as follows: DSGVTQTPKHLITATGQRVTLRCSPRSGDLSVYWYQQSLDQGLQFLIQYYNGEERAKGNILERFSAQQFPDLHSELNLSSLELGDSALYFCASSWGLAGSSSYEQYFGPGTRLTVT.

This clone has just one count. The chain couples TRBV7-8 to TRBJ2-1; 8 positions match TRBD2. V was pared by 3 bases and J by 7 bases, with 11 bases of the junction left unmatched. The CDR3 sequence is 16 residues long. Germline V lookup: CDR1 SGHVS, CDR2 FQNEAQ. Here the CDR3 reads CASSLEYRGGWNEQFF. The CDR3 DNA reads as TGTGCCAGCAGCTTGGAGTATCGGGGGGGATGGAATGAGCAGTTCTTC.

The V and J genes are TRBV7-2 and TRBJ1-2; D is unresolved. The CDR3 is made up of 13 amino acids. The ends were cut back, 7 bases at V and 13 bases at J, with 22 bases in the middle. Germline lookup yields CDR1 SGHTA and CDR2 FQGNSA. The CDR3 region is CASIIRGLVGPTF. For the CDR3, the DNA is TGTGCCAGCATCATAAGAGGTCTGGTTGGTCCCACCTTC.

The chain carries TRBV7-2 and TRBJ1-5; possibly TRBD1 for D (6 bases). The CDR3 sequence is 14 residues long. CDR1 is SGHTA and CDR2 is FQGNSA in the germline V gene. Trimming took off 5 bases at V and 0 bases at J, with 8 bases between the two ends. The CDR3 here is CASSSRGSNQPQHF. CDR3 sequence (DNA): TGTGCCAGCAGCAGCAGGGGTAGCAATCAGCCCCAGCATTTT.

The V and J genes are TRBV6-5 and TRBJ2-7, with D possibly matching TRBD1 (6 bases). The CDR3 loop spans 14 amino acids. The V and J ends lost 6 bases and 6 bases respectively, with 18 bases between them. Germline values: CDR1 MNHEY, CDR2 SVGAGI. CDR3 region: CASSSGTPGREQYF. The CDR3 DNA sequence: TGTGCCAGCAGCTCTGGGACACCCGGGCGCGAGCAGTACTTC.

The CDR3 is CASSIAPGHLSTETQYF. The CDR3 coding sequence is TGTGCCAGTAGTATCGCCCCGGGACACCTAAGTACAGAGACCCAGTACTTC. The chain joins TRBV19 to TRBJ2-5; D is possibly TRBD1 (6 bases). The CDR3 contains 17 residues. Trimming took off 3 bases at V and 4 bases at J, with 21 bases between the two ends. Germline-derived CDR1 and CDR2 are LNHDA and SQIVND (reference sequence).

This chain links TRBV11-2 with TRBJ1-1, with unresolved D. CDR1 and CDR2 from the germline V gene are SGHAT and FQNNGV. The CDR3 is 16 residues long. V lost 0 bases and J lost 6, with 17 bases in between. The CDR3 reads CASSLDPVPGTAEAFF. In DNA, the CDR3 is TGTGCCAGCAGCTTAGATCCGGTTCCGGGAACGGCTGAAGCTTTCTTT.

The rearrangement joins TRBV7-2 to TRBJ1-6, with 7 bases that match TRBD1. Germline assignment: CDR1 SGHTA and CDR2 FQGNSA. The CDR3 contains 16 residues. Trimming at V came to 1 base and at J to 10 bases, leaving 10 bases not matched to a gene. The CDR3 bases are TGTGCCAGCAGCTTAGTACAGGGGCCAGGAGACTCACCCCTCCACTTT. It translates to CASSLVQGPGDSPLHF.

The chain is built from TRBV10-3 and TRBJ2-5; 7 bases line up with TRBD2. The V segment lost 6 bases and the J segment 9 bases; nucleotides outside the gene matches: 4. In germline, CDR1 is ENHRY, CDR2 SYGVKD. This CDR3 spans 11 amino acids. CDR3 region: CAIRESGAQYF. The CDR3 nucleotides are TGTGCCATCAGAGAAAGCGGGGCCCAGTACTTC.

The chain combines TRBV5-1 with TRBJ1-6; 8 positions match TRBD1. The germline V gene encodes CDR1 SGHRS and CDR2 YFSETQ. The CDR3 has 15 residues. V shed 3 bases, J shed 10 bases, and the junction held 9 bases outside the gene matches. CDR3 sequence reads: CASSYDRGGGSPLHF. CDR3 in DNA: TGCGCCAGCAGCTACGACAGGGGTGGGGGGTCACCCCTCCACTTT.

This clone was seen more than once but under ten times. The rearrangement joins TRBV4-3 to TRBJ1-5, with TRBD1 identical over 8 bases. The CDR3 runs 17 residues. Germline V lookup: CDR1 LGHNA, CDR2 YSLEER. V dropped 0 bases and J dropped 7; count of bases not matched to a gene: 11. CDR3 loop: CASSQDADTGGNQPQHF. The CDR3 coding sequence is TGCGCCAGCAGCCAAGATGCTGATACAGGGGGAAACCAGCCCCAGCATTTT.

The chain is built from TRBV15 and TRBJ2-1, with 10 bases fitting TRBD1. CDR1 LNHNV and CDR2 YYDKDF come from the germline V gene (reference sequence). V trimming: 0 bases; J trimming: 7 bases; junction bases outside the gene matches: 3. The CDR3 has 15 residues. CDR3 DNA sequence: TGTGCCACCAGCAGAGAGGGACAGGGGTGGAATGAGCAGTTCTTC. This encodes CATSREGQGWNEQFF.

The chain combines TRBV6-5 with TRBJ2-7, with a weak D call TRBD1 (5 bases). The CDR3 runs to 11 residues. Germline V gene lookup returns CDR1 MNHEY and CDR2 SVGAGI. V gave up 3 bases and J gave up 6 bases, with 6 bases separating them. The CDR3 coding sequence is TGTGCCAGCAGTTATGGGGCCGAGCAGTACTTC. This encodes CASSYGAEQYF.

The chain joins TRBV2 to TRBJ1-2; 7 bases match TRBD1. Germline-derived CDR1 and CDR2 are SNHLY and FYNNEI. J gave up 0 bases and V 7 bases, and 5 bases lay outside the gene matches. This CDR3 has 14 residues. CDR3 sequence (DNA): TGTGCCAGCACCACGGACAGGACTAACTATGGCTACACCTTC. It encodes CASTTDRTNYGYTF.

This sequence joins TRBV19 and TRBJ1-5, with 8 bases matching TRBD1. CDR1 is LNHDA, CDR2 SQIVND, per germline (reference sequence). The CDR3 covers 16 residues. With 6 bases clipped from V and 6 bases from J, the junction kept 13 bases outside the gene matches. The CDR3 sequence: CASSPTRPGGIQPQHF. In nucleotides, the CDR3 is TGTGCCAGTAGCCCGACGAGGCCAGGGGGCATTCAGCCCCAGCATTTT.

V and J are TRBV6-2 or TRBV6-3 and TRBJ1-5; unclear D gene. CDR1 is MNHEY, CDR2 SVGEGT, per germline. The CDR3 runs 14 residues. V gave up 4 bases and J gave up 5 bases, with 12 bases separating them. The CDR3 loop reads CASSWVAEDQPQHF. CDR3 sequence (DNA): TGTGCCAGCAGTTGGGTTGCGGAGGATCAGCCCCAGCATTTT.

A single count supports this clone. The DNA for the CDR3 is TGCAGTGCTAGTTATCCCCGGACAGTGACCCGACCGACTGAAGCTTTCTTT. Its protein product is CSASYPRTVTRPTEAFF. The rearrangement links TRBV20-1 to TRBJ1-1, with D possibly being TRBD1 (6 bases). Germline V gives CDR1 DFQATT, CDR2 SNEGSKA (reference sequence). There are 17 residues in the CDR3. Deletions cut 3 bases from V and 5 bases from J, with 25 bases between.

In its sample, this clone was seen once. CDR3 sequence reads: CASSYSGEGLTIQYF. In DNA form, the CDR3 reads TGTGCCAGCAGTTACTCAGGGGAGGGACTAACCATTCAGTACTTC. The V gene is TRBV6-2 or TRBV6-3, the J gene TRBJ2-4, with TRBD2 matching 7 bases. This CDR3 has 15 amino acids. V dropped 0 bases and J dropped 9; count of bases not matched to a gene: 8. Germline V gene data show CDR1 as MNHEY and CDR2 as SVGEGT.

The chain uses TRBV6-2 or TRBV6-3 and TRBJ1-1; D possibly corresponds to TRBD1 (6 bases). The germline V gene has CDR1 MNHEY and CDR2 SVGEGT. With 3 bases removed from V and 2 bases from J, the gap between germline ends came to 10 bases. The CDR3 has 14 residues. The CDR3 DNA reads TGTGCCAGCAGTTATTCAGGGGTCAACACTGAAGCTTTCTTT. It specifies CASSYSGVNTEAFF.

CDR3 residues: CASSEGGTYNEQFF. For the CDR3, the DNA is TGTGCCAGCAGTGAAGGAGGCACTTACAATGAGCAGTTCTTC. The rearrangement links TRBV6-4 to TRBJ2-1, with D possibly TRBD2 on 5 matching bases. Trimming took 3 bases from V and 4 from J, leaving 10 bases between them. CDR3 size: 14 residues. Germline CDR1 and CDR2: MRHNA and SNTAGT.

The count of this clone is one. The V gene is TRBV27, the J gene TRBJ2-2; weak D call: TRBD2 (5 bases). Trimming took 5 bases from V and 0 from J, leaving 10 bases between them. Germline V CDR1 and CDR2: MNHEY, SMNVEV (reference sequence). The CDR3 is 15 amino acids. CDR3 in amino acids: CASSRGLANTGELFF. The CDR3 DNA sequence: TGTGCCAGCAGTCGAGGGTTAGCGAACACCGGGGAGCTGTTTTTT.

J is TRBJ2-7 and V is TRBV6-6; D may be TRBD1 (5 bases). V gave up 2 bases and J gave up 4 bases, with 12 bases separating them. The germline gives CDR1 MNHNY, CDR2 SVGAGI (reference sequence). This CDR3 spans 14 amino acids. The CDR3 nucleotides are TGTGCCAGCAGTTACACACAGGAAGTTTACGAGCAGTACTTC. This encodes CASSYTQEVYEQYF.

The chain is built from TRBV7-9 and TRBJ1-4; 8 bases agree with TRBD1. V shed 7 bases, J shed 7 bases, and the junction held 11 bases outside the gene matches. Germline-derived CDR1 and CDR2 are SEHNR and FQNEAQ (reference sequence). This CDR3 comprises 15 residues. CDR3 amino acids: CASTYLPGGSEKLFF. CDR3 DNA sequence: TGTGCCAGCACCTATCTCCCAGGGGGCAGTGAAAAACTGTTTTTT.

This chain links TRBV5-1 with TRBJ2-7; 9 nucleotides align to TRBD1. CDR1 is SGHRS and CDR2 is YFSETQ in the germline V gene. Trimming cost V 2 bases and J 7 bases; bases outside gene matches: 7. The CDR3 is made up of 14 amino acids. This CDR3 reads CASSFGTGFVEQYF. The CDR3 DNA follows: TGCGCCAGCAGCTTCGGGACAGGGTTTGTGGAGCAGTACTTC. Full variable domain (remainder filled in from reference TRBV5-1 and TRBJ2-7): KAGVTQTPRYLIKTRGQQVTLSCSPISGHRSVSWYQQTPGQGLQFLFEYFSETQRNKGNFPGRFSGRQFSNSRSEMNVSTLELGDSALYLCASSFGTGFVEQYFGPGTRLTVT.

The chain has TRBV11-2 and TRBJ1-1; the match to TRBD1 covers 7 bases. V lost 5 bases to trimming and J lost 4 bases; unmatched junction nucleotides: 7. The CDR3 sequence is 14 residues long. Germline CDR1 and CDR2: SGHAT and FQNNGV. In nucleotides, the CDR3 is TGTGCCAGCAGCGCCCGACAGGGAGGCACTGAAGCTTTCTTT. It translates to CASSARQGGTEAFF.

The chain combines TRBV5-4 with TRBJ2-3, with 11 bases lining up with TRBD2. The germline CDR1 and CDR2 sequences are SGHNT and YYREEE (reference sequence). With 6 bases clipped from V and 5 bases from J, the junction kept 2 bases outside the gene matches. The CDR3 runs to 13 residues. The chain's CDR3 is CASTLAGGDTQYF. The DNA for the CDR3 is TGTGCCAGCACCCTAGCGGGGGGAGATACGCAGTATTTT.

The CDR3 sequence: CASSTSDRVGTGELFF. The CDR3 DNA reads TGTGCCAGTAGTACCTCCGACAGGGTAGGCACCGGGGAGCTGTTTTTT. The J gene is TRBJ2-2, the V gene TRBV19; 7 nucleotides line up with TRBD1. CDR3 size: 16 residues. In germline, CDR1 is LNHDA, CDR2 SQIVND (reference sequence). V trimming: 4 bases; J trimming: 4 bases; junction bases outside the gene matches: 9.